The 5 T cell receptor beta chains given below trace back to one sample, sequenced in a study of blood T cell repertoires in COVID-19. Data came from immunoSEQ multiplex PCR; TCRdb stores just in-frame clones and leaves some out. The sample records about 100,000 clones, about 80% being singletons. The sequenced material came from peripheral blood. Receptors originate from a woman between 65 and 79 years old with acute or convalescent COVID-19.

The genes are TRBV7-2 and TRBJ2-1; D might be TRBD2 (7 bases). Germline V gives CDR1 SGHTA, CDR2 FQGNSA. Trimming left V 6 bases short and J 6 bases short, with 12 bases between. CDR3 length: 13 amino acids. For the CDR3, the DNA is TGTGCCAGCAGGCGAGGGGGGGGCAATGAGCAGTTCTTC. This sequence encodes CASRRGGGNEQFF.

CDR3 loop: CASSPRRDTEAFF. The DNA of the CDR3 is TGTGCCAGCAGCCCCCGTCGGGACACTGAAGCTTTCTTT. The chain recombines TRBV3-1 (or the pseudogene TRBV3-2) with TRBJ1-1; no clear D. Germline V gene sequence: CDR1 LGHDT, CDR2 YNNKEL (reference sequence). This CDR3 is 13 amino acids long. V gave up 4 bases and J gave up 3 bases, with 9 bases separating them.

The chain recombines TRBV13 with TRBJ1-2; a weak D match, TRBD1 (6 bases). The CDR3 sequence is 13 residues long. Looked up from germline, CDR1 is PRHDT and CDR2 is FYEKMQ (reference sequence). V gave up 3 bases and J gave up 7 bases, with 12 bases separating them. CDR3 amino acids: CASSLAGAAGYTF. CDR3 sequence (DNA): TGTGCCAGCAGCTTGGCAGGGGCGGCTGGCTACACCTTC.

This clone occurred many times. The chain links TRBV28 to TRBJ1-2, with a possible D match to TRBD1 (6 bases). Germline values: CDR1 MDHEN, CDR2 SYDVKM. The CDR3 contains 12 residues. Trimming took off 7 bases at V and 4 bases at J, with 10 bases between the two ends. CDR3 amino acids: CASTAGVYGYTF. Written as DNA, the CDR3 is TGTGCCAGCACCGCAGGGGTCTATGGCTACACCTTC.

V usage is TRBV28 and J usage is TRBJ1-1; no clear D. Germline V lookup: CDR1 MDHEN, CDR2 SYDVKM. This CDR3 spans 12 amino acids. V was cut by 5 bases and J by 4 bases, with 8 bases left in between. The CDR3 protein is CASSQAATEAFF. The CDR3 coding sequence is TGTGCCAGCAGTCAGGCCGCCACTGAAGCTTTCTTT.